This entry lists 21 T cell receptor beta chains sequenced from one sample in a study of T cell repertoires in cytomegalovirus infection (dated by TCRdb to the late 2010s). The data were produced on an Illumina HiSeq 1500. In-frame beta chains were kept once TCRdb had trimmed the public reads at Q25 with fastp and called clones with MiXCR. Records with the same CDR3 protein are collapsed into one entry carrying the most frequent genes and DNA. This sample comprises 150,000 to 200,000 distinct CDR3 sequences, 13% to 15% of them detected only once. The ten top clones hold 25% to 30% of the sample. The sample taken for sequencing was PBMCs. These receptors were collected from a human donor in good health (CMV status not recorded). Some clones in this sample may be carry-over from other donors' samples.

This clonotype was counted ten times or more. This chain uses TRBV7-2 with TRBJ2-7; D gene uncertain. With 0 bases removed from V and 3 bases from J, the gap between germline ends came to 9 bases. CDR3 length: 14 amino acids. The germline V gene encodes CDR1 SGHTA and CDR2 FQGNSA. The CDR3 is CASSLAAPDYEQYF. The CDR3 DNA reads TGTGCCAGCAGCTTAGCCGCCCCGGACTACGAGCAGTACTTC.

This clonotype has more than one count but fewer than ten. V gene TRBV19 combines with J gene TRBJ1-1; 7 bases line up with TRBD1. CDR1 and CDR2 from the germline V gene are LNHDA and SQIVND (reference sequence). Losses at the gene ends were 8 bases for V and 5 bases for J; bases not matched to a gene: 8. CDR3 length equals 13 residues. CDR3 in amino acids: CASWEQGHTEAFF. The CDR3 coding sequence is TGTGCCAGTTGGGAACAGGGGCATACTGAAGCTTTCTTT.

Only a few counts were recorded for this clonotype. This rearrangement joins TRBV3-1 to TRBJ1-1; a weak D match, TRBD1 (5 bases). V was clipped by 1 base and J by 1 base, with 13 bases between them. CDR1 is LGHDT and CDR2 is YNNKEL in the germline V gene (reference sequence). The CDR3 spans 16 residues. CDR3 in DNA: TGTGCCAGCAGCCAAGTAGGCAGGGCGGAGAACACTGAAGCTTTCTTT. Translated: CASSQVGRAENTEAFF.

At least ten counts were recorded for this clonotype. The chain has TRBV6-5 and TRBJ2-3, with 15 nucleotides matching TRBD2. This CDR3 has 17 residues. With V trimmed by 2 bases and J by 6 bases, 6 bases remained unmatched. Germline CDR1 is MNHEY and CDR2 is SVGAGI. CDR3 loop: CASSYAGLAGGPDTQYF. CDR3 nucleotides: TGTGCCAGCAGTTACGCCGGACTAGCGGGAGGGCCGGATACGCAGTATTTT.

This clonotype was counted many times. The chain uses TRBV7-2 and TRBJ1-2; D ambiguous. The germline CDR1 and CDR2 sequences are SGHTA and FQGNSA. The germline V and J ends were trimmed by 0 bases and 7 bases, with 9 bases remaining between them. The CDR3 is made up of 13 amino acids. The CDR3 spells CASSLATIRGYTF. In DNA form, the CDR3 reads TGTGCCAGCAGCTTAGCAACTATTCGTGGCTACACCTTC.

The J gene is TRBJ1-6, the V gene TRBV12-3 or TRBV12-4; D is ambiguous. V gave up 3 bases and J gave up 4 bases, with 7 bases separating them. The CDR3 contains 14 residues. The chain's CDR3 is CASSFGGYNSPLHF. The CDR3 region has the DNA TGTGCCAGCAGTTTTGGAGGTTATAATTCACCCCTCCACTTT.

This clonotype has more than one count but fewer than ten. This chain links TRBV29-1 with TRBJ2-3; TRBD1 matches at 10 bases. CDR1 and CDR2 (germline): SQVTM, ANQGSEA. V was clipped by 3 bases and J by 10 bases; unmatched bases: 13. The CDR3 contains 15 residues. The CDR3 sequence is CSVDGDRGAGRSQYF. CDR3 sequence (DNA): TGCAGCGTTGATGGGGACAGGGGCGCCGGCCGGTCGCAGTATTTT.

This clonotype showed up many times. J is TRBJ2-7 and V is TRBV7-2; D might be TRBD2 (6 bases). V lost 4 bases and J 4 bases, leaving 8 bases between the germline ends. The germline V gene has CDR1 SGHTA and CDR2 FQGNSA. The CDR3 runs 12 residues. The CDR3 DNA is TGTGCCAGCAGCTCGGCGGGGTACGAGCAGTACTTC. Translating it yields CASSSAGYEQYF.

The gene calls are TRBV6-2 or TRBV6-3 and TRBJ2-1; 14 bases fit TRBD2. The CDR3 runs 17 residues. The V gene's germline CDR1 is MNHEY and CDR2 SVGEGT. Trimming took 9 bases from V and 0 from J; bases not matched to a gene: 7. CDR3 region: CASRGGTSGGSYNEQFF. The CDR3 DNA is TGTGCCAGTCGGGGTGGGACTAGCGGGGGCTCCTACAATGAGCAGTTCTTC.

This clonotype appeared many times. The CDR3 loop reads CASSPTREGRDTEAFF. CDR3 nucleotides: TGTGCCAGCAGCCCCACTAGGGAGGGCAGGGACACTGAAGCTTTCTTT. J is TRBJ1-1 and V is TRBV7-3, with D maybe TRBD1 (5 bases). This CDR3 region has 16 residues. The V gene's germline CDR1 is SGHTA and CDR2 FQGTGA. The V end lost 5 bases, the J end lost 3 bases, and 19 bases lay between the germline ends. The whole variable domain, filled in from reference TRBV7-3 and TRBJ1-1, reads GAGVSQTPSNKVTEKGKYVELRCDPISGHTALYWYRQSLGQGPEFLIYFQGTGAADDSGLPNDRFFAVRPEGSVSTLKIQRTERGDSAVYLCASSPTREGRDTEAFFGQGTRLTVV.

This clonotype was counted between two and nine times. This chain joins TRBV7-2 and TRBJ2-2; 13 bases line up with TRBD2. The J segment lost 4 bases and the V segment lost 7 bases, leaving 6 bases of the junction unmatched. The CDR3 contains 16 residues. Germline V gene lookup returns CDR1 SGHTA and CDR2 FQGNSA. The DNA of the CDR3 is TGTGCCAGCACCGGACTAGCGGGAGCAGGCACCGGGGAGCTGTTTTTT. The encoded protein is CASTGLAGAGTGELFF.

This clonotype was counted ten times or more. CDR3 coding DNA: TGCAGTGCCTTGGGCCTATCGGGGAACACCATATATTTT. This translates into CSALGLSGNTIYF. This chain links TRBV20-1 with TRBJ1-3; no reliable D call. Germline CDR1 is DFQATT and CDR2 is SNEGSKA (reference sequence). The CDR3 sequence is 13 residues long. Trimming removed 6 bases from V and 7 bases from J, with 16 bases in between.

This clonotype showed up just a few times. V usage is TRBV7-8 and J usage is TRBJ2-5; 11 bases fit TRBD2. Germline CDR1 reads SGHVS; CDR2 reads FQNEAQ. This CDR3 has 15 residues. Trimming at V came to 1 base and at J to 3 bases, leaving 1 base not matched to a gene. CDR3 region: CASSLVGLAEETQYF. The DNA for the CDR3 is TGTGCCAGCAGCTTAGTGGGACTAGCGGAAGAGACCCAGTACTTC.

At least ten counts were recorded for this clonotype. This sequence joins TRBV12-3 or TRBV12-4 and TRBJ1-1; possible D gene TRBD1, 6 bases. V lost 5 bases and J lost 4, with 14 bases in between. This CDR3 is 14 amino acids long. The CDR3 bases are TGTGCCAGCAGTGCGGGGGGGGCGGGCACTGAAGCTTTCTTT. Translated: CASSAGGAGTEAFF.

This clonotype was found many times. The chain employs TRBV7-9 and TRBJ2-7, with D perhaps TRBD1 (7 bases). CDR1 is SEHNR, CDR2 FQNEAQ, per germline (reference sequence). The CDR3 length is 14 residues. Trimming cost V 5 bases and J 6 bases, with 17 bases left between them. CDR3 residues: CASSPIFQGGEQYF. The CDR3 nucleotides read TGTGCCAGCAGCCCGATCTTTCAGGGGGGCGAGCAGTACTTC.

Only a few counts were recorded for this clonotype. This chain links TRBV7-3 with TRBJ2-2; no reliable D call. The CDR3 runs 14 residues. Germline values: CDR1 SGHTA, CDR2 FQGTGA. V lost 3 bases and J 4 bases, leaving 9 bases between the germline ends. Here the CDR3 DNA reads TGTGCCAGCAGCTTCGGCGGACCCACCGGGGAGCTGTTTTTT. Translation gives CASSFGGPTGELFF.

This clonotype has ten or more counts. The chain carries TRBV7-9 and TRBJ2-7, with a possible D match to TRBD2 (6 bases). Germline assignment: CDR1 SEHNR and CDR2 FQNEAQ (reference sequence). V dropped 5 bases and J dropped 2 bases, with 16 bases sitting between them. The CDR3 is 15 amino acids. The CDR3 region is CASSVGTSYTYEQYF. Written as DNA, the CDR3 is TGTGCCAGCAGCGTCGGGACTTCCTACACCTACGAGCAGTACTTC.

The chain has TRBV20-1 and TRBJ2-5; D is perhaps TRBD1 (5 bases). Between the trimmed V and J ends, which lost 0 bases and 0 bases, there was a span of 17 bases. CDR1 is DFQATT and CDR2 is SNEGSKA in the germline V gene (reference sequence). This CDR3 region has 17 residues. In DNA form, the CDR3 reads TGCAGTGCTAGAGATGAGATCGGGTGGGGCTACCAAGAGACCCAGTACTTC. It is translated as CSARDEIGWGYQETQYF.

The chain couples TRBV2 to TRBJ1-4; D gene unclear. Germline V lookup: CDR1 SNHLY, CDR2 FYNNEI. Deletions cut 3 bases from V and 6 bases from J, with 14 bases between. The CDR3 is 15 residues long. In DNA, the CDR3 is TGTGCCAGCAGTGACATCGGGCTCACGGATGAAAAACTGTTTTTT. It translates to CASSDIGLTDEKLFF.

This clonotype has a handful of counts. The V gene is TRBV11-1, the J gene TRBJ2-5; D gene uncertain. In germline, CDR1 is SGHAT, CDR2 FQDESV (reference sequence). CDR3 length: 12 residues. Between the trimmed V and J ends, which lost 3 bases and 5 bases, there was a span of 7 bases. The CDR3, as DNA: TGTGCCAGCAGCTTTAAGGAGGAGACCCAGTACTTC. Protein product: CASSFKEETQYF.

This clonotype occurred many times. The chain links TRBV7-3 to TRBJ2-2, with 9 bases fitting TRBD1. CDR3 length: 17 amino acids. Looked up from germline, CDR1 is SGHTA and CDR2 is FQGTGA. The J segment lost 6 bases and the V segment lost 0 bases, leaving 8 bases of the junction unmatched. The CDR3 protein is CASSLTGGTGKAGELFF. The CDR3, as DNA: TGTGCCAGCAGCTTAACGGGCGGGACAGGGAAGGCCGGGGAGCTGTTTTTT.